One and the same sample provided the 15 T cell receptor beta chains below, sequenced in a study of blood T cell repertoires in COVID-19. This table comes from immunoSEQ multiplex PCR, and its TCRdb copy is limited to in-frame clones, with some not included. The table lists around 250,000 clones, more than 70% of them singletons. What was sequenced was PBMCs or T cells enriched from blood (not recorded which). All receptors derive from a woman aged 40 to 50 with acute COVID-19.

The chain is built from TRBV6-4 and TRBJ2-3; the match to TRBD2 covers 8 bases. This CDR3 comprises 15 residues. The germline gives CDR1 MRHNA, CDR2 SNTAGT. Losses at the gene ends were 4 bases for V and 5 bases for J; bases not matched to a gene: 8. In nucleotides, the CDR3 is TGTGCCAGCAGTGGGACGAGCGGGAGCGTAGATACGCAGTATTTT. The encoded protein is CASSGTSGSVDTQYF.

The rearrangement uses TRBV4-2 and TRBJ1-4; D gene unclear. The V and J ends lost 3 bases and 7 bases respectively, with 15 bases between them. The CDR3 length is 15 residues. The V gene's germline CDR1 is LGHNA and CDR2 YNFKEQ. CDR3 residues: CASSQRTGSPEKLFF. The CDR3 DNA sequence: TGTGCCAGCAGCCAGAGGACTGGGTCCCCTGAAAAACTGTTTTTT.

This chain links TRBV3-1 (or the pseudogene TRBV3-2) with TRBJ1-2; D remains unclear. CDR3 size: 13 residues. Germline CDR1 reads LGHDT; CDR2 reads YNNKEL (reference sequence). V lost 0 bases and J lost 4, with 6 bases in between. The DNA of the CDR3 is TGTGCCAGCAGCCAAGAGAGGGTCTATGGCTACACCTTC. Its translation is CASSQERVYGYTF.

This chain links TRBV5-1 with TRBJ2-5; possibly TRBD2 for D (6 bases). The V end lost 3 bases, the J end lost 1 base, and 13 bases lay between the germline ends. CDR1 is SGHRS, CDR2 YFSETQ, per germline. This CDR3 has 15 amino acids. The CDR3 loop is CASSSTGSFQETQYF. The CDR3 DNA is TGCGCCAGCAGCTCGACCGGGAGTTTCCAAGAGACCCAGTACTTC.

The CDR3 spells CASSPGTGPTGELFF. The CDR3 DNA sequence: TGTGCCAGCTCACCAGGGACAGGGCCCACCGGGGAGCTGTTTTTT. V and J are TRBV18 and TRBJ2-2, with 9 bases matching TRBD1. From germline, CDR1 is KGHSH and CDR2 LQKENI. This CDR3 contains 15 residues. The trim removed 2 bases at V and 4 bases at J, leaving 2 bases unmatched. Full variable domain (outside the CDR3, taken from reference TRBV18 and TRBJ2-2): NAGVMQNPRHLVRRRGQEARLRCSPMKGHSHVYWYRQLPEEGLKFMVYLQKENIIDESGMPKERFSAEFPKEGPSILRIQQVVRGDSAAYFCASSPGTGPTGELFFGEGSRLTVL.

V is TRBV10-3 and J is TRBJ1-5, with D possibly being TRBD1 (5 bases). V was trimmed by 2 bases and J by 0 bases, leaving 11 bases between them. Looked up from germline, CDR1 is ENHRY and CDR2 is SYGVKD. The CDR3 covers 16 residues. DNA of the CDR3: TGTGCCATCAGTGAGGACAGCTTTTATAGCAATCAGCCCCAGCATTTT. This gives the protein CAISEDSFYSNQPQHF.

CDR3 nucleotide sequence: TGTGCCAGCAGTCGGCGGGACAGGGCTTCGGTCACTGAAGCTTTCTTT. Translating it yields CASSRRDRASVTEAFF. This chain joins TRBV27 and TRBJ1-1; 9 bases match TRBD1. This CDR3 comprises 16 residues. The V gene end was trimmed by 5 bases and the J gene end by 4 bases; junction bases not matched to a gene: 11. Germline V gene sequence: CDR1 MNHEY, CDR2 SMNVEV (reference sequence).

This clone was picked up a small number of times. The rearrangement links TRBV6-4 to TRBJ1-1, with 8 bases that match TRBD1. The germline CDR1 and CDR2 sequences are MRHNA and SNTAGT. The V gene end was trimmed by 2 bases and the J gene end by 4 bases; junction bases not matched to a gene: 3. This CDR3 is 14 amino acids long. CDR3 residues: CASSDTDRGTEAFF. CDR3 in DNA: TGTGCCAGCAGTGACACCGACAGGGGCACTGAAGCTTTCTTT.

J is TRBJ1-2 and V is TRBV28, with TRBD1 identical over 10 bases. With V trimmed by 6 bases and J by 0 bases, 7 bases remained unmatched. In germline, CDR1 is MDHEN, CDR2 SYDVKM. The CDR3 runs to 16 residues. CDR3 sequence reads: CASSTVGQGANYGYTF. The DNA of the CDR3 is TGTGCCAGCAGCACAGTCGGACAGGGGGCTAACTATGGCTACACCTTC.

CDR3 sequence (DNA): TGTGCCAGCAGTTTAGACATCTCCTACGAGCAGTACGTC. Translation gives CASSLDISYEQYV. J is TRBJ2-7 and V is TRBV28; no firm D call. The ends were cut back, 2 bases at V and 0 bases at J, with 5 bases in the middle. Germline V gives CDR1 MDHEN, CDR2 SYDVKM. This CDR3 region has 13 residues.

The chain is built from TRBV5-1 and TRBJ1-2, with TRBD1 matching 7 bases. Per germline, CDR1 SGHRS and CDR2 YFSETQ. The V and J ends lost 3 bases and 4 bases, in that order; junction bases with no gene match: 9. The CDR3 runs 15 residues. CDR3 coding DNA: TGCGCCAGCAGCTACACAGGGGATTCGGGCTATGGCTACACCTTC. The encoded protein is CASSYTGDSGYGYTF.

The V and J genes are TRBV16 and TRBJ1-2, with D uncertain. The CDR3 has 12 residues. Trimming left V 2 bases short and J 11 bases short, with 12 bases between. Germline V gene data show CDR1 as KGHSY and CDR2 as FQNENV. The CDR3 here is CASSQETHPYTF. Written as DNA, the CDR3 is TGTGCCAGCAGCCAAGAGACACACCCTTACACCTTC.

This rearrangement joins TRBV19 to TRBJ1-4, with D maybe TRBD1 (5 bases). Germline V lookup: CDR1 LNHDA, CDR2 SQIVND (reference sequence). This CDR3 region has 14 residues. V was clipped by 7 bases and J by 8 bases, with 17 bases between them. The CDR3 region is CASNPGGILEKLFF. DNA of the CDR3: TGTGCCAGTAATCCTGGGGGGATCTTGGAAAAACTGTTTTTT.

Turning to this clone: Other nucleotide sequences in the sample specify the same CDR3. The chain carries TRBV5-1 and TRBJ2-1; 12 bases match TRBD2. The ends lost 0 bases at V and 7 bases at J; junction bases unmatched: 5. Germline V gives CDR1 SGHRS, CDR2 YFSETQ. The CDR3 runs 16 residues. CDR3 in DNA: TGCGCCAGCAGCTTGGAGCTAGCGGGAGGGGGAAATGAGCAGTTCTTC. Amino acid sequence: CASSLELAGGGNEQFF.

V and J are TRBV2 and TRBJ1-1; D is undetermined. The length of the CDR3 is 17 residues. Trimming removed 2 bases at V and 0 bases at J, with 16 bases between. Germline CDR1 is SNHLY and CDR2 is FYNNEI. The CDR3 sequence: CASSERGFHGLNTEAFF. CDR3 coding DNA: TGTGCCAGCAGTGAAAGAGGGTTCCATGGATTGAACACTGAAGCTTTCTTT.